This is a list of T cell receptor beta chains from one sample in a study of CD8+ T cells in alopecia areata. TCRdb's table, derived via immunoSEQ multiplex PCR, lists solely in-frame clones and lacks some. The sample records 120,000 to 150,000 clones, about nine tenths being singletons. This material consisted of CD8+ T cells sorted from blood, taken at week 0. The receptors were gathered from a human donor with alopecia areata. The CDR3 runs from the conserved cysteine through the conserved F or W. Fields, in order: D gene, J gene, clone size, V gene, CDR3 DNA, CDR3 protein. D genes are given only for firm matches. Expanded clones get a size class; other rows say once, few or many, or leave the size out.

d_gene: TRBD2; j_gene: TRBJ2-3; abundance: .; v_gene: TRBV10-3; CDR3nt: TGTGCCGTTTCGACTAGCGGGGGGGCCGAGGATACGCAGTATTTT; CDR3aa: CAVSTSGGAEDTQYF
d_gene: TRBD2; j_gene: TRBJ2-1; abundance: .; v_gene: TRBV25-1; CDR3nt: TGTGCCAGCAGTCATAGCGGGACCTATTCTTTCGATGAGCAGTTCTTC; CDR3aa: CASSHSGTYSFDEQFF
d_gene: .; j_gene: TRBJ2-2; abundance: .; v_gene: TRBV27; CDR3nt: TGTGCCAGCAGTCCTCACAGGGACACCGGGGAGCTGTTTTTT; CDR3aa: CASSPHRDTGELFF
d_gene: .; j_gene: TRBJ1-1; abundance: .; v_gene: TRBV30; CDR3nt: TGTGCCTGGAGTGAGGGATCTGAAGCTTTCTTT; CDR3aa: CAWSEGSEAFF
d_gene: .; j_gene: TRBJ2-7; abundance: .; v_gene: TRBV4-1; CDR3nt: TGCGCCAGCAGCCACCGGACCTCCTACGAGCAGTACTTC; CDR3aa: CASSHRTSYEQYF
d_gene: .; j_gene: TRBJ2-3; abundance: once; v_gene: TRBV27; CDR3nt: TGTGCCAGCAGTTTAATCCGCCCTATCACCGCAGATACGCAGTATTTT; CDR3aa: CASSLIRPITADTQYF
d_gene: .; j_gene: TRBJ2-1; abundance: .; v_gene: TRBV11-2; CDR3nt: TGTGCCAGCGAGCTGGGGGAGCAGTTCTTC; CDR3aa: CASELGEQFF
d_gene: .; j_gene: TRBJ1-1; abundance: few; v_gene: TRBV5-1; CDR3nt: TGCGCCAGCAGCGTGTTGGGGGATGGAACTGAAGCTTTCTTT; CDR3aa: CASSVLGDGTEAFF
d_gene: TRBD1; j_gene: TRBJ2-2; abundance: .; v_gene: TRBV5-4; CDR3nt: TGTGCCAGCAGCTCCGGAGACAGGGGGTTCACCGGGGAGCTGTTTTTT; CDR3aa: CASSSGDRGFTGELFF
d_gene: .; j_gene: TRBJ1-1; abundance: .; v_gene: TRBV10-3; CDR3nt: TGTGCCATCAGTGGAGGGGGGGCGACTGAAGCTTTCTTT; CDR3aa: CAISGGGATEAFF
d_gene: .; j_gene: TRBJ2-6; abundance: .; v_gene: TRBV7-9; CDR3nt: TGTGCCAGCAGCCCCCTCTCAGGGGCCAACGTCCTGACTTTC; CDR3aa: CASSPLSGANVLTF
d_gene: .; j_gene: TRBJ2-3; abundance: .; v_gene: TRBV4-2; CDR3nt: TGTGCCAGCAGCCATGGCACAGATACGCAGTATTTT; CDR3aa: CASSHGTDTQYF
d_gene: .; j_gene: TRBJ2-1; abundance: .; v_gene: TRBV7-9; CDR3nt: TGTGCCAGCAGCGAGGACAGCCGAAACAATGAGCAGTTCTTC; CDR3aa: CASSEDSRNNEQFF
d_gene: .; j_gene: TRBJ2-3; abundance: few; v_gene: TRBV29-1; CDR3nt: TGCAGCCTATACGACGGGGATGTGCAGTATTTT; CDR3aa: CSLYDGDVQYF
d_gene: .; j_gene: TRBJ1-1; abundance: .; v_gene: TRBV5-1; CDR3nt: TGCGCCAGCAGCTTGGCTTTTGGGAACACTGAAGCTTTCTTT; CDR3aa: CASSLAFGNTEAFF
d_gene: TRBD1; j_gene: TRBJ1-2; abundance: .; v_gene: TRBV7-9; CDR3nt: TGTGCCAGCAGCACCCCGACAGGGTTTGGCTACACCTTC; CDR3aa: CASSTPTGFGYTF
d_gene: .; j_gene: TRBJ2-1; abundance: .; v_gene: TRBV29-1; CDR3nt: TGCAGCGTTGAAGACCCAGGGGGGACTAGCTCCTACAATGAGCAGTTCTTC; CDR3aa: CSVEDPGGTSSYNEQFF
d_gene: TRBD2; j_gene: TRBJ2-7; abundance: few; v_gene: TRBV28; CDR3nt: TGTGCCAGCAGTTCGGGACTAGCGGCCTACGAGCAGTACTTC; CDR3aa: CASSSGLAAYEQYF
d_gene: .; j_gene: TRBJ1-2; abundance: .; v_gene: TRBV6-5; CDR3nt: TGTGCCAGCAGTTACTCGACCTCGGGGACCTATGGCTACACCTTC; CDR3aa: CASSYSTSGTYGYTF
d_gene: .; j_gene: TRBJ2-3; abundance: .; v_gene: TRBV5-6; CDR3nt: TGTGCCAGCAGACCTTGGGGGAGCGGGCTGGCAGATACGCAGTATTTT; CDR3aa: CASRPWGSGLADTQYF
d_gene: TRBD1; j_gene: TRBJ2-1; abundance: .; v_gene: TRBV30; CDR3nt: TGTGCCTGGAGTGGGACAGGGAATGAGCAGTTCTTC; CDR3aa: CAWSGTGNEQFF
d_gene: .; j_gene: TRBJ1-1; abundance: .; v_gene: TRBV7-9; CDR3nt: TGTGCCAGCACCGGACAAGTGAACACTGAAGCTTTCTTT; CDR3aa: CASTGQVNTEAFF
d_gene: TRBD2; j_gene: TRBJ2-1; abundance: .; v_gene: TRBV7-3; CDR3nt: TGTGCCAGCAGCCCCGTGGGGGGGGAACGTCTTTACTCCTACAATGAGCAGTTCTTC; CDR3aa: CASSPVGGERLYSYNEQFF
d_gene: .; j_gene: TRBJ2-2; abundance: .; v_gene: TRBV4-1; CDR3nt: TGCGCCAGCAGCCAACCGACTGCGAACACCGGGGAGCTGTTTTTT; CDR3aa: CASSQPTANTGELFF
d_gene: .; j_gene: TRBJ2-1; abundance: .; v_gene: TRBV5-1; CDR3nt: TGCGCCAGCAGCTTGGGCACAGTCGATGAGCAGTTCTTC; CDR3aa: CASSLGTVDEQFF
d_gene: TRBD1; j_gene: TRBJ2-7; abundance: .; v_gene: TRBV11-1; CDR3nt: TGTGCCAGCAGCTATTCCCGGGACAGGGTCTACGAGCAGTACTTC; CDR3aa: CASSYSRDRVYEQYF
d_gene: .; j_gene: TRBJ2-7; abundance: .; v_gene: TRBV5-1; CDR3nt: TGCGCCAGCAGCTTGGACAGGAGCTCCTACGAGCAGTACTTC; CDR3aa: CASSLDRSSYEQYF
d_gene: .; j_gene: TRBJ1-5; abundance: .; v_gene: TRBV6-6; CDR3nt: TGTGCCAGCAGTAAGACAGCTAACAATCAGCCCCAGCATTTT; CDR3aa: CASSKTANNQPQHF
d_gene: .; j_gene: TRBJ1-2; abundance: .; v_gene: TRBV7-9; CDR3nt: TGTGCCAGCAGCTCACTGGAGATGGGGGACTATGGCTACACCTTC; CDR3aa: CASSSLEMGDYGYTF
d_gene: TRBD1; j_gene: TRBJ1-1; abundance: .; v_gene: TRBV7-9; CDR3nt: TGTGCCAGCAGCTTGGGAGGAGGGGGCCCTGAAGCTTTCTTT; CDR3aa: CASSLGGGGPEAFF
d_gene: .; j_gene: TRBJ2-3; abundance: .; v_gene: TRBV7-6; CDR3nt: TGTGCCAGCAGCTTCGGGACTCTCGTTGAAGGCACAGATACGCAGTATTTT; CDR3aa: CASSFGTLVEGTDTQYF
d_gene: TRBD1; j_gene: TRBJ1-2; abundance: .; v_gene: TRBV13; CDR3nt: TGTGCCAGCAGCCCAGGGGGGTTCCCCGAGGATGGCTACACCTTC; CDR3aa: CASSPGGFPEDGYTF
d_gene: .; j_gene: TRBJ2-7; abundance: .; v_gene: TRBV29-1; CDR3nt: TGCAGCGTTGAAGGGGTCGTCGGTTACTACGAGCAGTACTTC; CDR3aa: CSVEGVVGYYEQYF
d_gene: .; j_gene: TRBJ1-2; abundance: .; v_gene: TRBV7-6; CDR3nt: TGTGCCAGCAGTCCCCTGGGCCCCCGCGCGCACTATGGCTACACCTTC; CDR3aa: CASSPLGPRAHYGYTF
d_gene: .; j_gene: TRBJ2-2; abundance: .; v_gene: TRBV7-9; CDR3nt: TGTGCCAGCGTACAAAGTAACGGGGAGCTGTTTTTT; CDR3aa: CASVQSNGELFF
d_gene: .; j_gene: TRBJ2-1; abundance: .; v_gene: TRBV7-9; CDR3nt: TGTGCCAGCAGCTTAGCCCAGGGGTACAATGAGCAGTTCTTC; CDR3aa: CASSLAQGYNEQFF
d_gene: .; j_gene: TRBJ1-1; abundance: .; v_gene: TRBV6-1; CDR3nt: TGTGCCAGCAGTGACACAGAGAACACTGAAGCTTTCTTT; CDR3aa: CASSDTENTEAFF
d_gene: .; j_gene: TRBJ2-3; abundance: .; v_gene: TRBV7-9; CDR3nt: TGTGCCAGCAGCTCCGAAAACTGGGAACGGGGCACAGATACGCAGTATTTT; CDR3aa: CASSSENWERGTDTQYF
d_gene: TRBD2; j_gene: TRBJ2-4; abundance: .; v_gene: TRBV29-1; CDR3nt: TGCAGCGCCCTATCGGGGGGGGGTCAAAACATTCAGTACTTC; CDR3aa: CSALSGGGQNIQYF
d_gene: .; j_gene: TRBJ2-1; abundance: .; v_gene: TRBV5-1; CDR3nt: TGCGCCAGCAGCGTAGCGGGTTATCTGACAGGAAACAATGAGCAGTTCTTC; CDR3aa: CASSVAGYLTGNNEQFF
d_gene: .; j_gene: TRBJ2-5; abundance: .; v_gene: TRBV6-7; CDR3nt: TGTGCCAGCAGTTACTCCAGCGTTGAGAGGGAGACCCAGTACTTC; CDR3aa: CASSYSSVERETQYF
d_gene: .; j_gene: TRBJ2-7; abundance: .; v_gene: TRBV9; CDR3nt: TGTGCCAGCAGCGTAGGTTCCCACTACGAGCAGTACTTC; CDR3aa: CASSVGSHYEQYF
d_gene: TRBD1; j_gene: TRBJ2-3; abundance: .; v_gene: TRBV5-1; CDR3nt: TGCGCCAGCAGCCACCGGGACAGGGGGCTCACAGATACGCAGTATTTT; CDR3aa: CASSHRDRGLTDTQYF
d_gene: TRBD1; j_gene: TRBJ1-2; abundance: few; v_gene: TRBV5-1; CDR3nt: TGCGCCAGCAGCCTGACGGACACCGGGACAGGGGGCCATGGCTACACCTTC; CDR3aa: CASSLTDTGTGGHGYTF
d_gene: .; j_gene: TRBJ2-7; abundance: .; v_gene: TRBV6-5; CDR3nt: TGTGCCAGCAGTTACTCGCAGGGGTTCCCCTCCTACGAGCAGTACTTC; CDR3aa: CASSYSQGFPSYEQYF
d_gene: TRBD1; j_gene: TRBJ2-7; abundance: .; v_gene: TRBV6-5; CDR3nt: TGTGCCAGCAGACGACAGGGGTCCTACGAGCAGTACTTC; CDR3aa: CASRRQGSYEQYF
d_gene: TRBD2; j_gene: TRBJ2-7; abundance: .; v_gene: TRBV5-1; CDR3nt: TGCGCCAGCAGCTGGTTTCCAGCGGGAGAAGTAACTAGCGAGCAGTACTTC; CDR3aa: CASSWFPAGEVTSEQYF
d_gene: TRBD1; j_gene: TRBJ2-1; abundance: .; v_gene: TRBV19; CDR3nt: TGTGCCAGTAGCCCTGGACAGGGTTTGGATGAGCAGTTCTTC; CDR3aa: CASSPGQGLDEQFF
d_gene: .; j_gene: TRBJ2-6; abundance: .; v_gene: TRBV13; CDR3nt: TGTGCCAGCAGCTTAGGCCTTAGTCTCTTAGGATCTGGGGCCAACGTCCTGACTTTC; CDR3aa: CASSLGLSLLGSGANVLTF
d_gene: .; j_gene: TRBJ2-1; abundance: .; v_gene: TRBV30; CDR3nt: TGTGCCTGGATAGCGGAGGCCTACAATGAGCAGTTCTTC; CDR3aa: CAWIAEAYNEQFF
d_gene: .; j_gene: TRBJ1-3; abundance: .; v_gene: TRBV4-1; CDR3nt: TGCGCCAGCAGCCAAGACGGGGGGCTTAGCCCTGGAAACACCATATATTTT; CDR3aa: CASSQDGGLSPGNTIYF